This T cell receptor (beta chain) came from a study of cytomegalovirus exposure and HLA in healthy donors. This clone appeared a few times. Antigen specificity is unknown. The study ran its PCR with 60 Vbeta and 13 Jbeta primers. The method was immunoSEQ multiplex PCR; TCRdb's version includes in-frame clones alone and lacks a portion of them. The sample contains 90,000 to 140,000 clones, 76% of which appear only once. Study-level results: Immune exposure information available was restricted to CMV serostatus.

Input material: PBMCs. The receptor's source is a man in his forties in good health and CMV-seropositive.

DNA for the CDR3: TGTGCCAGTAGTAAACAGGGTCTTACCTCTGGAAACACCATATATTTT. This translates into CASSKQGLTSGNTIYF. The chain couples TRBV19 to TRBJ1-3, with D possibly TRBD1 on 6 matching bases. V gave up 4 bases and J gave up 0 bases, with 13 bases separating them. Germline V gene lookup returns CDR1 LNHDA and CDR2 SQIVND (reference sequence). The CDR3 is 16 amino acids. The whole variable domain, filled in from reference TRBV19 and TRBJ1-3, reads DGGITQSPKYLFRKEGQNVTLSCEQNLNHDAMYWYRQDPGQGLRLIYYSQIVNDFQKGDIAEGYSVSREKKESFPLTVTSAQKNPTAFYLCASSKQGLTSGNTIYFGEGSWLTVV.